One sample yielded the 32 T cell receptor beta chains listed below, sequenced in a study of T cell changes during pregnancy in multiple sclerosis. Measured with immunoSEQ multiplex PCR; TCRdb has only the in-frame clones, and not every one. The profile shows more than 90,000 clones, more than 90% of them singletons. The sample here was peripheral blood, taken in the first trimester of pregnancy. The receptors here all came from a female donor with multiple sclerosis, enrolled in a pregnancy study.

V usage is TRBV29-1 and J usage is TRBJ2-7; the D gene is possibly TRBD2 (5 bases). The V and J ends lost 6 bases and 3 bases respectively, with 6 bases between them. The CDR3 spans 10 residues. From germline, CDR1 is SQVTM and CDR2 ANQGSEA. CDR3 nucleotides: TGCAGCGTCCGGGACTACGAGCAGTACTTC. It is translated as CSVRDYEQYF.

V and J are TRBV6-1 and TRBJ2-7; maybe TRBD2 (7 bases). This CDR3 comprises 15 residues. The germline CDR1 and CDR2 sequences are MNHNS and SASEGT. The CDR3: CVTQDPHREGYEQYF. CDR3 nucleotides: TGTGTCACACAGGACCCCCACAGGGAGGGCTACGAGCAGTACTTC.

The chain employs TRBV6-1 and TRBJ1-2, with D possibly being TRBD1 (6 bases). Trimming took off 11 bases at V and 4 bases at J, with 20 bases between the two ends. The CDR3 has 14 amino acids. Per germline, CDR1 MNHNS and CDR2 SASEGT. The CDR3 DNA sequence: TGTGCCGGCCGACTGACAGGCACCTCCTATGGCTACACCTTC. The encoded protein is CAGRLTGTSYGYTF.

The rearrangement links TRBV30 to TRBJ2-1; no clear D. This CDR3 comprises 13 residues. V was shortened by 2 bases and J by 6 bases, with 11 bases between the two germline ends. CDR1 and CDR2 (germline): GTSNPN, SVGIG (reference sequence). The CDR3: CAWSPSHFNEQFF. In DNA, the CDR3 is TGTGCCTGGAGTCCCTCCCACTTCAATGAGCAGTTCTTC.

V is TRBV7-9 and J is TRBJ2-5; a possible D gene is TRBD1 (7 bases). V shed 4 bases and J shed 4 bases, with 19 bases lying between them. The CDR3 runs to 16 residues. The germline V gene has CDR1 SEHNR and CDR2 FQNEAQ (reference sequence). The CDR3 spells CASSSGDSPVLETQYF. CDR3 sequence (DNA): TGTGCCAGCAGCTCGGGGGACAGTCCCGTCTTAGAGACCCAGTACTTC.

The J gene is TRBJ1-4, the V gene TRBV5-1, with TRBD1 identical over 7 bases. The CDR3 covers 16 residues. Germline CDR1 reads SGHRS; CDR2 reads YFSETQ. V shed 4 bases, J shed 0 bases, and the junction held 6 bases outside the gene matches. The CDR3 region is CASSPLDRATNEKLFF. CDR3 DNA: TGCGCCAGCAGCCCCCTCGACAGGGCAACTAATGAAAAACTGTTTTTT. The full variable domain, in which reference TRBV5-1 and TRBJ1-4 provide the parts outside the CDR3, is KAGVTQTPRYLIKTRGQQVTLSCSPISGHRSVSWYQQTPGQGLQFLFEYFSETQRNKGNFPGRFSGRQFSNSRSEMNVSTLELGDSALYLCASSPLDRATNEKLFFGSGTQLSVL.

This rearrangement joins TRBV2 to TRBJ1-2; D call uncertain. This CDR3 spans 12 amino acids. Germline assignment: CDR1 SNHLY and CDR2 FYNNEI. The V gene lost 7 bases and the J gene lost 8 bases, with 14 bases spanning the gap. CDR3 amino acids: CASTPSPAGYTF. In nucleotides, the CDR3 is TGTGCCAGCACCCCTAGTCCGGCGGGCTACACCTTC.

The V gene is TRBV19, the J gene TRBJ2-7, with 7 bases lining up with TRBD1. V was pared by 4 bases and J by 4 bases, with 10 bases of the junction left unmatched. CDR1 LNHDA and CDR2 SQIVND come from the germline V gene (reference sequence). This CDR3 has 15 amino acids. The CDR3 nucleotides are TGTGCCAGTAGTAACCAACAGGGGCCCCTTTACGAGCAGTACTTC. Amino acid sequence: CASSNQQGPLYEQYF.

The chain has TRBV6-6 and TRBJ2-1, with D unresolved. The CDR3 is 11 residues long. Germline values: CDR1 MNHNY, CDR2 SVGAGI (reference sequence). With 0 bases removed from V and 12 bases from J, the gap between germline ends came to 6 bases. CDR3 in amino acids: CASSYSSRQFF. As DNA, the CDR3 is TGTGCCAGCAGTTACTCGAGTAGGCAGTTCTTC.

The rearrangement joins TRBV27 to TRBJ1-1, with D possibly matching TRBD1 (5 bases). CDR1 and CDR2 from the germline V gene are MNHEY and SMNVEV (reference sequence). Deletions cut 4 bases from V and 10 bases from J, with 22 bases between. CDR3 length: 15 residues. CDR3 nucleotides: TGTGCCAGCAGTTCCAAACTCCGGGACCCGGGGGGAGCTTTCTTT. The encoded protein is CASSSKLRDPGGAFF.

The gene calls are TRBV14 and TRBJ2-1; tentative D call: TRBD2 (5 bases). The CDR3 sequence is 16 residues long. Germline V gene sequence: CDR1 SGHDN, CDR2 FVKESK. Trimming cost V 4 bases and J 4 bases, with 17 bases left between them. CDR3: CASSLVWTGVYNEQFF. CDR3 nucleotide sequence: TGTGCCAGCAGCCTGGTCTGGACTGGGGTTTACAATGAGCAGTTCTTC.

CDR3 bases: TGTGCCAGCTCACCAGAGGACAACGACACTGAAGCTTTCTTT. It encodes CASSPEDNDTEAFF. The chain joins TRBV18 to TRBJ1-1, with D possibly matching TRBD1 (5 bases). This CDR3 has 14 amino acids. Germline CDR1 is KGHSH and CDR2 is LQKENI. The V gene lost 2 bases and the J gene lost 3 bases, with 10 bases spanning the gap.

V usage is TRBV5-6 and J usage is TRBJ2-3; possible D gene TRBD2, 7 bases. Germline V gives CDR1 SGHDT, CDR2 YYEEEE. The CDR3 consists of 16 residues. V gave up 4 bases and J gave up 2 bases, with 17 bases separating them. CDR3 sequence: CASSRGGGAHTDTQYF. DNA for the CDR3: TGTGCCAGCAGCCGTGGGGGGGGCGCCCACACAGATACGCAGTATTTT.

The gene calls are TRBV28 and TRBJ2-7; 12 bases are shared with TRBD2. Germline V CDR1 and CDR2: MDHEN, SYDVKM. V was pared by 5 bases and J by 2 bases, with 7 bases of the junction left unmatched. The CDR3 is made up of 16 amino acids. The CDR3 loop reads CASSQWTSGKAYEQYF. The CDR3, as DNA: TGTGCCAGCAGTCAATGGACTAGCGGGAAAGCCTACGAGCAGTACTTC. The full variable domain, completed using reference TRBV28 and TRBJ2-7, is DVKVTQSSRYLVKRTGEKVFLECVQDMDHENMFWYRQDPGLGLRLIYFSYDVKMKEKGDIPEGYSVSREKKERFSLILESASTNQTSMYLCASSQWTSGKAYEQYFGPGTRLTVT.

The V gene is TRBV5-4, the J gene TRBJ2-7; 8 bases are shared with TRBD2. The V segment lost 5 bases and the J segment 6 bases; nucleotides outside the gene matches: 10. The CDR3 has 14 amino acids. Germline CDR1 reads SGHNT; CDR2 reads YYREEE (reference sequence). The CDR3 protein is CASSLAGGPLEQYF. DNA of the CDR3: TGTGCCAGCAGTCTCGCGGGAGGCCCTCTCGAGCAGTACTTC.

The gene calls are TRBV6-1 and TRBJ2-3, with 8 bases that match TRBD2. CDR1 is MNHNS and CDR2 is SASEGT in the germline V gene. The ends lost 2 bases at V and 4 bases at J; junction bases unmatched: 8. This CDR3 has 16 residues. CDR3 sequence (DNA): TGTGCCAGCAGTGAATCCTCGGGAGGGGGGGCAGATACGCAGTATTTT. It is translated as CASSESSGGGADTQYF.

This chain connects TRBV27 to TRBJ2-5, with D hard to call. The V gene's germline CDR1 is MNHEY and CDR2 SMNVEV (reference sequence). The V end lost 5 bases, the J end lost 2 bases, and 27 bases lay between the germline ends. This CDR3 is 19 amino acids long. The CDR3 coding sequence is TGTGCCAGCAGTCCCCAAACCGTACTTTCCAGGTCCTTTCAAGAGACCCAGTACTTC. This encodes CASSPQTVLSRSFQETQYF.

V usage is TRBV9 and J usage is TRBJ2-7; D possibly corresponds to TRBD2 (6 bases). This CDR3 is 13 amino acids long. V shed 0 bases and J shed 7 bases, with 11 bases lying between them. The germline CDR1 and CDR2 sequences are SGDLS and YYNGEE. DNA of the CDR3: TGTGCCAGCAGCGTAGCGGGAGAAGGTGAGCAGTACTTC. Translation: CASSVAGEGEQYF.

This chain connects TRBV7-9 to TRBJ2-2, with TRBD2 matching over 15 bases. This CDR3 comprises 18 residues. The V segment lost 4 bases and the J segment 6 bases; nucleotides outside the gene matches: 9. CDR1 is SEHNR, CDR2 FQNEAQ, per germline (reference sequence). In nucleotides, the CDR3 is TGTGCCAGCAGCTCCCGGACTAGCGGGAGGGTTCGGGCCGGGGAGCTGTTTTTT. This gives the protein CASSSRTSGRVRAGELFF.

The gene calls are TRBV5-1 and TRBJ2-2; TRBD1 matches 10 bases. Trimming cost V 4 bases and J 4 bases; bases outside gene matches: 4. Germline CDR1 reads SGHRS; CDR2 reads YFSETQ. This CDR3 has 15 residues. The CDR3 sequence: CASSPWDRGTGELFF. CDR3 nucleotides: TGCGCCAGCAGCCCCTGGGACAGGGGCACCGGGGAGCTGTTTTTT. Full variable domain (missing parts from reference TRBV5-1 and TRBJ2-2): KAGVTQTPRYLIKTRGQQVTLSCSPISGHRSVSWYQQTPGQGLQFLFEYFSETQRNKGNFPGRFSGRQFSNSRSEMNVSTLELGDSALYLCASSPWDRGTGELFFGEGSRLTVL.

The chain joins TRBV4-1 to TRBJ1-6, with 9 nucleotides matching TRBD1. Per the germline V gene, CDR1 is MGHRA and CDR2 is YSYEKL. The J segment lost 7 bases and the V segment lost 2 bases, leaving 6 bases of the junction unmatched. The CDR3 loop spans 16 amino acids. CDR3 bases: TGCGCCAGCAGCCAACCGGGACAGGGAAGGAATTCACCCCTCCACTTT. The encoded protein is CASSQPGQGRNSPLHF.

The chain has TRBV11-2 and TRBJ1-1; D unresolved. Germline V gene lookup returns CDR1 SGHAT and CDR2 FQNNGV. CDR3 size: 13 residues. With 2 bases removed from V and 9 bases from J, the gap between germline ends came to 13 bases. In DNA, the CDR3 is TGTGCCAGCAGCTTAAGAACGGAGGAAAAAGCTTTCTTT. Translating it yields CASSLRTEEKAFF.

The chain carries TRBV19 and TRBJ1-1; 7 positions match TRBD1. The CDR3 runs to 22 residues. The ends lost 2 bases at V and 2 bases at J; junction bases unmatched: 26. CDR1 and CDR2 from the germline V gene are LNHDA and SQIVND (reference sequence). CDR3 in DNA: TGTGCCAGTAGTATACCCCGGGTCGCATCAACAGGGGTGAAGGGCCTCAACACTGAAGCTTTCTTT. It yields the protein CASSIPRVASTGVKGLNTEAFF.

The CDR3 sequence: CASRRLGTGGSYTF. For the CDR3, the DNA is TGTGCCAGCAGGAGACTTGGGACAGGTGGCAGCTACACCTTC. The J gene is TRBJ1-2, the V gene TRBV27, with 8 nucleotides matching TRBD1. The CDR3 is 14 amino acids. The ends lost 6 bases at V and 9 bases at J; junction bases unmatched: 12. Germline CDR1 and CDR2: MNHEY and SMNVEV (reference sequence).

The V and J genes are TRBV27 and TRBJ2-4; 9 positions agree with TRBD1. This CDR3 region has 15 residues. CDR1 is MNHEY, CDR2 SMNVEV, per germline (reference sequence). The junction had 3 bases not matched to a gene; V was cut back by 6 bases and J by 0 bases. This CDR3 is CASSGQGLAKNIQYF. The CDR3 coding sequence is TGTGCCAGCAGCGGACAGGGGCTAGCCAAAAACATTCAGTACTTC.

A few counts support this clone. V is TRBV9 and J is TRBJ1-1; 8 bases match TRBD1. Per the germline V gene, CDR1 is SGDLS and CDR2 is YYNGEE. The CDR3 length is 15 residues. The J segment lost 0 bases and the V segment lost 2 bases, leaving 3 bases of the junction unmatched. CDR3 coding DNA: TGTGCCAGCAGCGTCCCGACAGGGGTGAACACTGAAGCTTTCTTT. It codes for CASSVPTGVNTEAFF.

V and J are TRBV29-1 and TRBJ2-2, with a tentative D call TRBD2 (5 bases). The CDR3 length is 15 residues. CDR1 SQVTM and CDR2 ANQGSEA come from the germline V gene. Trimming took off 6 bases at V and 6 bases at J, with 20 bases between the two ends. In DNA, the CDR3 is TGCAGCGTCCTCTCAAGGGCAGAGGGCCCCGGGGAGCTGTTTTTT. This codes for CSVLSRAEGPGELFF.

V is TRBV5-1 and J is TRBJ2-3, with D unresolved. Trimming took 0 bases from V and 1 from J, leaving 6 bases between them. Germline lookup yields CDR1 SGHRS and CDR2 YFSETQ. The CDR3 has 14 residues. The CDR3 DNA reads TGCGCCAGCAGCTTGGTTCTAGGCACAGATACGCAGTATTTT. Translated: CASSLVLGTDTQYF.

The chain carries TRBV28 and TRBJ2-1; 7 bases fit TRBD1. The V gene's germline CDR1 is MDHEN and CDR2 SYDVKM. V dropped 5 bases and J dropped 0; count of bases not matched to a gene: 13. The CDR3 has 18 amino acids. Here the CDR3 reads CASSITDRVPSSYNEQFF. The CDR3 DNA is TGTGCCAGCAGTATCACCGACAGGGTCCCGAGCTCCTACAATGAGCAGTTCTTC.

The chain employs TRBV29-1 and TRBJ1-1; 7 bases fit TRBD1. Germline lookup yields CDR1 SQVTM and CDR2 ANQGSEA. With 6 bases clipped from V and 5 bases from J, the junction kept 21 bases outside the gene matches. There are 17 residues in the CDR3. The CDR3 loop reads CSVFPEGALSFLTEAFF. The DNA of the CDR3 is TGCAGCGTCTTCCCGGAGGGGGCGCTGTCCTTTTTGACTGAAGCTTTCTTT. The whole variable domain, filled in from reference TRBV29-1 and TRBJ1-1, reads SAVISQKPSRDICQRGTSLTIQCQVDSQVTMMFWYRQQPGQSLTLIATANQGSEATYESGFVIDKFPISRPNLTFSTLTVSNMSPEDSSIYLCSVFPEGALSFLTEAFFGQGTRLTVV.

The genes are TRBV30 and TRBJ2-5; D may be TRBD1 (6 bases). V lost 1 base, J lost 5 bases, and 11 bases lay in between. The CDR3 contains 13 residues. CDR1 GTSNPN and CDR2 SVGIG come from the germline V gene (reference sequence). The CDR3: CAWSGGLAETQYF. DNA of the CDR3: TGTGCCTGGAGTGGGGGGCTGGCGGAGACCCAGTACTTC.

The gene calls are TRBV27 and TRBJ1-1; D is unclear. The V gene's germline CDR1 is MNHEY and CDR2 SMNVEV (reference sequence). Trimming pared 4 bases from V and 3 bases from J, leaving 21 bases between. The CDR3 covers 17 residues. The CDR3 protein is CASSSSSRGTEDTEAFF. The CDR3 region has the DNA TGTGCCAGCAGTTCATCCTCGCGGGGTACTGAGGACACTGAAGCTTTCTTT.